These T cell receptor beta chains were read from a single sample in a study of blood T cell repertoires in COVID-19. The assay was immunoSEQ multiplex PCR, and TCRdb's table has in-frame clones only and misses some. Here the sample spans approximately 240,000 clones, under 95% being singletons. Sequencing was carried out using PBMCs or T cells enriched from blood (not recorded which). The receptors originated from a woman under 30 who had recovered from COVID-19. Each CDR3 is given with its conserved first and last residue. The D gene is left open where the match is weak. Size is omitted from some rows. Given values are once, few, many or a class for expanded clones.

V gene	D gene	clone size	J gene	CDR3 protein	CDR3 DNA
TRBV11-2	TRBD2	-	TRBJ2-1	CASSSGLAGSFF	TGTGCCAGCAGCTCAGGACTAGCGGGTTCGTTCTTC
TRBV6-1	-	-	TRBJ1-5	CASSEGPIGGAYQPQHF	TGTGCCAGCAGTGAAGGGCCTATTGGGGGGGCTTACCAGCCCCAGCATTTT
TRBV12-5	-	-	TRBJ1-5	CASGLAGNSNQPQHF	TGTGCTAGTGGTTTGGCAGGGAATAGCAATCAGCCCCAGCATTTT
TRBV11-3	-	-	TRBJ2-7	CASSLGSLAPEQYF	TGTGCCAGCAGCTTAGGTAGTCTAGCGCCCGAGCAGTACTTC
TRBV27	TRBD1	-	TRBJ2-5	CASSRGQGAGETQYF	TGTGCCAGCAGCCGCGGACAGGGGGCGGGAGAGACCCAGTACTTC
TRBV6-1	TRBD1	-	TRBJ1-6	CASSDNLPGQDSPLHF	TGTGCCAGCAGTGATAATCTCCCGGGACAGGATTCACCCCTCCACTTT
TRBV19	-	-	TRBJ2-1	CASSIGWGDEQFF	TGTGCCAGTAGTATAGGGTGGGGGGATGAGCAGTTCTTC
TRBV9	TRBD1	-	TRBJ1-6	CASSVEAGGSPLHF	TGTGCCAGCAGCGTAGAGGCAGGGGGGTCACCCCTCCACTTT
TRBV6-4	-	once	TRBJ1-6	CASSELPSSYNSPLHF	TGTGCCAGCAGTGAACTCCCGAGCTCCTATAATTCACCCCTCCACTTT
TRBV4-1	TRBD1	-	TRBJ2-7	CASSQVGGSLSYEQYF	TGCGCCAGCAGCCAAGTAGGGGGCAGTCTCTCCTACGAGCAGTACTTC
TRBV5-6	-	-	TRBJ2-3	CASSLAGVTQYF	TGTGCCAGCAGCTTGGCCGGGGTTACGCAGTATTTT
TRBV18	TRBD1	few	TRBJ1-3	CASSPGQDARSGNTIYF	TGTGCCAGCTCACCGGGACAGGACGCCCGCTCTGGAAACACCATATATTTT
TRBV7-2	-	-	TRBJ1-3	CASSLLVGGNTIYF	TGTGCCAGCAGCTTGCTAGTCGGGGGAAACACCATATATTTT
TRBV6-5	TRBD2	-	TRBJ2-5	CASSFTSGGGTQYF	TGTGCCAGCAGTTTCACTAGCGGGGGAGGGACCCAGTACTTC
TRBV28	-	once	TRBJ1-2	CASKVGGASHGYTF	TGTGCCAGTAAGGTAGGGGGGGCATCGCATGGCTACACCTTC
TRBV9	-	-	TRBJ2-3	CASSGGWTLPTDTQYF	TGTGCCAGCAGCGGAGGGTGGACTCTACCTACAGATACGCAGTATTTT
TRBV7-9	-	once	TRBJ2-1	CASSLLPGANEQFF	TGTGCCAGCAGCTTATTGCCGGGAGCCAATGAGCAGTTCTTC
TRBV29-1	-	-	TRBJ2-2	CSVEFLERTGELFF	TGCAGCGTTGAATTCCTCGAGCGGACCGGGGAGCTGTTTTTT
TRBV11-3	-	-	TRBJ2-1	CASSLTAYNEQFF	TGTGCCAGCAGCTTGACAGCCTACAATGAGCAGTTCTTC
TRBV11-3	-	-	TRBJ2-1	CASSLDRGYNEQFF	TGTGCCAGCAGCTTAGATCGGGGGTACAATGAGCAGTTCTTC
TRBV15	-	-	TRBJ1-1	CATSRSGMGNTEAFF	TGTGCCACCAGCAGATCAGGGATGGGGAACACTGAAGCTTTCTTT
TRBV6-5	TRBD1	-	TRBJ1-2	CASRPGGGGYTF	TGTGCCAGCAGGCCAGGGGGCGGTGGCTACACCTTC
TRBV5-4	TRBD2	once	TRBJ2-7	CASSLGLAGEQYF	TGTGCCAGCAGCTTGGGACTAGCAGGGGAGCAGTACTTC
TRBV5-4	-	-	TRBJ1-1	CASSRTGGTEAFF	TGTGCCAGCAGCCGAACCGGAGGGACTGAAGCTTTCTTT
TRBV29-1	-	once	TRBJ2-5	CSVRRGQQETQYF	TGCAGCGTCCGGAGGGGGCAGCAAGAGACCCAGTACTTC
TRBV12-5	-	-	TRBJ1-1	CASGLRNTEAFF	TGTGCTAGTGGTCTGCGGAACACTGAAGCTTTCTTT
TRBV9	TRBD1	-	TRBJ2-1	CASSTRTGGVDEQFF	TGTGCCAGCAGCACCCGGACAGGGGGCGTGGATGAGCAGTTCTTC
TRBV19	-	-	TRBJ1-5	CAARDQPQHF	TGTGCCGCCCGGGATCAGCCCCAGCATTTT
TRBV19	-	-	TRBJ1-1	CASSKSGSTEAFF	TGTGCCAGTAGTAAATCAGGGTCCACTGAAGCTTTCTTT
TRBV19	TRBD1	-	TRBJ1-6	CASSSGQGRFRSSYNSPLHF	TGTGCCAGTAGTTCCGGACAGGGACGATTTCGGAGCTCCTATAATTCACCCCTCCACTTT
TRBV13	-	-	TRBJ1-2	CASSLRAPIGYTF	TGTGCCAGCAGCTTGCGGGCTCCTATCGGCTACACCTTC
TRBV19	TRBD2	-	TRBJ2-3	CASSIVPSGRKGTDTQYF	TGTGCCAGTAGTATAGTGCCTAGCGGGAGAAAGGGAACAGATACGCAGTATTTT
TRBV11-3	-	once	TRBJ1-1	CASSLGEGRGRTEAFF	TGTGCCAGCAGCTTAGGGGAGGGTCGAGGTAGGACTGAAGCTTTCTTT
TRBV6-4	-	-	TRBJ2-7	CASITGGLRGGVSYEQYF	TGTGCCAGCATTACCGGTGGGTTGAGGGGGGGAGTCAGCTACGAGCAGTACTTC